The 31 T cell receptor beta chains below all came from one sample that was sequenced in a study of blood T cell repertoires in COVID-19 (dated by TCRdb to the early 2020s). The library came from the immunoSEQ multiplex PCR assay. Drawn from immuneACCESS, this table holds only the in-frame rearrangements with V and J called that TCRdb kept. Clones are partly lost; checked studies trace under half to an unresolved V gene and leave the rest unexplained. Across this sample there are about 110,000 clones, with 76% seen only once. The ten largest clones add up to under 8% of the sample. Sequenced sample: peripheral blood. These TCRs come from a man older than 75 with COVID-19, enrolled during active disease.

The rearrangement joins TRBV5-1 to TRBJ2-1, with 8 bases aligning to TRBD2. CDR3 length: 14 residues. Germline V lookup: CDR1 SGHRS, CDR2 YFSETQ. After removal of 4 bases from V and 4 bases from J, the junction contained 4 bases not matched to a gene. CDR3 in DNA: TGCGCCAGCAGCCCCGGGACTAGTTACAATGAGCAGTTCTTC. Translation gives CASSPGTSYNEQFF.

This clone occurred a few times. The V gene is TRBV30, the J gene TRBJ1-4; D not certain. CDR3 length: 13 residues. The V and J ends lost 2 bases and 5 bases respectively, with 9 bases between them. The germline gives CDR1 GTSNPN, CDR2 SVGIG (reference sequence). The chain's CDR3 is CAWSNQANEKLFF. CDR3 DNA: TGTGCCTGGAGTAACCAGGCAAATGAAAAACTGTTTTTT.

The CDR3 is CASSADRAGNQPQHF. CDR3 sequence (DNA): TGTGCCAGCAGCGCCGACAGGGCGGGCAATCAGCCCCAGCATTTT. The V and J genes are TRBV7-2 and TRBJ1-5; 7 bases are shared with TRBD1. Per germline, CDR1 SGHTA and CDR2 FQGNSA. After removal of 5 bases from V and 2 bases from J, the junction contained 6 bases not matched to a gene. The CDR3 runs 15 residues.

V is TRBV2 and J is TRBJ1-4; maybe TRBD1 (5 bases). Trimming removed 6 bases at V and 8 bases at J, with 19 bases between. CDR3 size: 15 residues. In germline, CDR1 is SNHLY, CDR2 FYNNEI. The CDR3 DNA reads TGTGCCAGCAGAAGAGAGCCGGGGACTCGAGAAAAACTGTTTTTT. This sequence encodes CASRREPGTREKLFF.

This clone was detected a few times. V is TRBV4-2 and J is TRBJ1-2; tentative D call: TRBD1 (6 bases). The CDR3 is 15 residues long. Germline assignment: CDR1 LGHNA and CDR2 YNFKEQ. V was cut by 0 bases and J by 5 bases, with 13 bases left in between. DNA of the CDR3: TGTGCCAGCAGCCAAGAGACAGGCCCTTATTATGGCTACACCTTC. It yields the protein CASSQETGPYYGYTF.

This clone was observed a handful of times. The chain joins TRBV7-6 to TRBJ1-5; 9 positions match TRBD1. This CDR3 region has 18 residues. Trimming removed 2 bases from V and 5 bases from J; junction bases left unmatched: 13. Germline lookup yields CDR1 SGHVS and CDR2 FNYEAQ. CDR3 in DNA: TGTGCCAGCAGCTTAAACCCTGGATGGACAGGGGAGTATCAGCCCCAGCATTTT. Translating it yields CASSLNPGWTGEYQPQHF.

The rearrangement uses TRBV5-1 and TRBJ2-3; the match to TRBD1 covers 10 bases. The CDR3 runs to 15 residues. CDR1 SGHRS and CDR2 YFSETQ come from the germline V gene. V lost 0 bases to trimming and J lost 4 bases; unmatched junction nucleotides: 2. The CDR3 region is CASSLGQGAADTQYF. The DNA for the CDR3 is TGCGCCAGCAGCTTGGGACAGGGGGCAGCAGATACGCAGTATTTT.

This clone was observed a single time. This chain links TRBV5-3 with TRBJ1-4; 9 positions agree with TRBD1. TRBV5-3 is treated as an ORF (open reading frame) with a function not yet certain. The CDR3 runs to 17 residues. With V trimmed by 0 bases and J by 1 base, 4 bases remained unmatched. For the CDR3, the DNA is TGTGCCAGAAGCTTGGAATGGACAGGGGAAACTAATGAAAAACTGTTTTTT. Residues: CARSLEWTGETNEKLFF.

V usage is TRBV7-3 and J usage is TRBJ2-1, with 8 bases that match TRBD1. The V and J ends lost 5 bases and 1 base, in that order; junction bases with no gene match: 4. Germline-derived CDR1 and CDR2 are SGHTA and FQGTGA. The CDR3 loop spans 15 amino acids. The CDR3 bases are TGTGCCAGCAGCCTCACAGGGGGTTCCTACAATGAGCAGTTCTTC. Protein product: CASSLTGGSYNEQFF. The variable domain in full, with the rest retrieved from reference TRBV7-3 and TRBJ2-1, is GAGVSQTPSNKVTEKGKYVELRCDPISGHTALYWYRQSLGQGPEFLIYFQGTGAADDSGLPNDRFFAVRPEGSVSTLKIQRTERGDSAVYLCASSLTGGSYNEQFFGPGTRLTVL.

This clone was counted between two and nine times. The same CDR3 arises from other DNA sequences in this sample as well. The chain is built from TRBV7-2 and TRBJ2-7, with 7 bases identical to TRBD1. Unmatched junction bases numbered 4, after V lost 4 bases and J lost 1 base. This CDR3 region has 14 residues. CDR1 and CDR2 from the germline V gene are SGHTA and FQGNSA. CDR3 protein: CASSSRQGSYEQYF. The DNA of the CDR3 is TGTGCCAGCAGCTCCCGACAGGGATCCTACGAGCAGTACTTC.

This chain links TRBV6-5 with TRBJ2-2; 7 bases align to TRBD1. CDR1 is MNHEY, CDR2 SVGAGI, per germline. The CDR3 totals 14 residues. The junction had 4 bases not matched to a gene; V was cut back by 6 bases and J by 3 bases. Here the CDR3 DNA reads TGTGCCAGCAGAGCCGGGACAGACACCGGGGAGCTGTTTTTT. This translates into CASRAGTDTGELFF.

V usage is TRBV15 and J usage is TRBJ1-2; no clear D gene. The V gene lost 2 bases and the J gene lost 2 bases, with 6 bases spanning the gap. The CDR3 extends over 13 amino acids. Per the germline V gene, CDR1 is LNHNV and CDR2 is YYDKDF (reference sequence). The chain's CDR3 is CATSRLTNYGYTF. Written as DNA, the CDR3 is TGTGCCACCAGCAGATTAACAAACTATGGCTACACCTTC.

The chain links TRBV29-1 to TRBJ2-1; 8 nucleotides line up with TRBD1. The germline V gene encodes CDR1 SQVTM and CDR2 ANQGSEA. V was pared by 3 bases and J by 4 bases, with 11 bases of the junction left unmatched. The CDR3 has 16 amino acids. Here the CDR3 reads CSVDSVRGQGYNEQFF. The CDR3 coding sequence is TGCAGCGTTGATTCAGTCAGGGGGCAAGGTTACAATGAGCAGTTCTTC.

This chain connects TRBV5-5 to TRBJ2-7; the match to TRBD2 covers 11 bases. CDR1 is SGHKS and CDR2 is YYEKEE in the germline V gene (reference sequence). This CDR3 region has 16 residues. The J segment lost 4 bases and the V segment lost 0 bases, leaving 6 bases of the junction unmatched. CDR3 DNA: TGTGCCAGCAGCTTGGTCGCGGCTAGCGGGAGGTACGAGCAGTACTTC. This gives the protein CASSLVAASGRYEQYF.

The chain combines TRBV3-1 (or the pseudogene TRBV3-2) with TRBJ2-1, with a possible D match to TRBD2 (5 bases). V was cut by 0 bases and J by 7 bases, with 7 bases left in between. Germline CDR1 is LGHDT and CDR2 is YNNKEL (reference sequence). The CDR3 has 13 amino acids. In nucleotides, the CDR3 is TGTGCCAGCAGCCAAGAGGAGGTAAATGAGCAGTTCTTC. Protein sequence: CASSQEEVNEQFF.

The CDR3 sequence is CASRRGRLAGGRETQYF. The CDR3 bases are TGTGCCTCCCGCCGGGGGCGACTAGCGGGAGGTCGAGAGACCCAGTACTTC. The chain combines TRBV28 with TRBJ2-5, with 13 bases identical to TRBD2. This CDR3 comprises 17 residues. The trim removed 11 bases at V and 4 bases at J, leaving 16 bases unmatched. The germline gives CDR1 MDHEN, CDR2 SYDVKM.

The gene calls are TRBV6-6 and TRBJ1-5; 7 nucleotides match TRBD1. Germline V lookup: CDR1 MNHNY, CDR2 SVGAGI (reference sequence). This CDR3 has 15 residues. J lost 0 bases, V lost 5 bases, and 4 bases had no gene match. CDR3 coding DNA: TGTGCCAGCAGTCAGGGGGGGTTTAGCAATCAGCCCCAGCATTTT. It is translated as CASSQGGFSNQPQHF.

There are a few counts of this clone. The V gene is TRBV7-6, the J gene TRBJ1-1, with D perhaps matching TRBD1 (5 bases). Between the trimmed V and J ends, which lost 5 bases and 4 bases, there was a span of 17 bases. Germline V lookup: CDR1 SGHVS, CDR2 FNYEAQ. The CDR3 is made up of 15 amino acids. CDR3 loop: CASSTIPGGGTEAFF. Here the CDR3 DNA reads TGTGCCAGCAGCACGATTCCCGGGGGTGGCACTGAAGCTTTCTTT. Drawing the rest from reference TRBV7-6 and TRBJ1-1, the complete variable domain is GAGVSQSPRYKVTKRGQDVALRCDPISGHVSLYWYRQALGQGPEFLTYFNYEAQQDKSGLPNDRFSAERPEGSISTLTIQRTEQRDSAMYRCASSTIPGGGTEAFFGQGTRLTVV.

V usage is TRBV21-1 and J usage is TRBJ2-7; the table assigns TRBD2, which was not confirmed against the DNA. TRBV21-1 corresponds to a pseudogene. CDR3 length: 17 residues. CDR3 loop: CASSKEGPSGRLYEQYF. CDR3 nucleotides: TGTGCCAGCAGCAAAGAGGGCCCTAGCGGGAGACTCTACGAGCAGTACTTC.

V usage is TRBV7-2 and J usage is TRBJ2-5; D remains ambiguous. V lost 3 bases, J lost 5 bases, and 7 bases lay in between. In germline, CDR1 is SGHTA, CDR2 FQGNSA. The CDR3 contains 12 residues. In DNA form, the CDR3 reads TGTGCCAGCAGCTTTGGGCGCGAGACCCAGTACTTC. It yields the protein CASSFGRETQYF. Variable domain in full (rest from reference TRBV7-2 and TRBJ2-5): GAGVSQSPSNKVTEKGKDVELRCDPISGHTALYWYRQSLGQGLEFLIYFQGNSAPDKSGLPSDRFSAERTGGSVSTLTIQRTQQEDSAVYLCASSFGRETQYFGPGTRLLVL.

The table lists this clone with a few counts. The V gene is TRBV19, the J gene TRBJ1-5; D uncertain. Per germline, CDR1 LNHDA and CDR2 SQIVND (reference sequence). The V gene lost 8 bases and the J gene lost 3 bases, with 11 bases spanning the gap. The CDR3 sequence is 13 residues long. The CDR3 DNA reads TGTGCCAGTTTAGGAGGCTACAATCAGCCCCAGCATTTT. This gives the protein CASLGGYNQPQHF.

The chain recombines TRBV9 with TRBJ2-3, with TRBD2 matching 11 bases. Germline CDR1 and CDR2: SGDLS and YYNGEE. V lost 3 bases to trimming and J lost 4 bases; unmatched junction nucleotides: 4. The CDR3 totals 15 residues. CDR3 region: CASSALAGVADTQYF. The CDR3 region has the DNA TGTGCCAGCAGCGCACTAGCGGGGGTAGCAGATACGCAGTATTTT. Based on the CDR3 plus reference TRBV9 and TRBJ2-3, the full variable domain is DSGVTQTPKHLITATGQRVTLRCSPRSGDLSVYWYQQSLDQGLQFLIQYYNGEERAKGNILERFSAQQFPDLHSELNLSSLELGDSALYFCASSALAGVADTQYFGPGTRLTVL.

This clone came up once. V gene TRBV19 combines with J gene TRBJ2-1; 8 bases align to TRBD1. Germline CDR1 reads LNHDA; CDR2 reads SQIVND (reference sequence). The trim removed 5 bases at V and 7 bases at J, leaving 7 bases unmatched. This CDR3 region has 14 residues. DNA of the CDR3: TGTGCCAGTAGTCATGGACAGGGTGGGAATGAGCAGTTCTTC. Translating gives CASSHGQGGNEQFF.

The V and J genes are TRBV28 and TRBJ1-2, with 8 bases fitting TRBD1. In germline, CDR1 is MDHEN, CDR2 SYDVKM. Losses at the gene ends were 3 bases for V and 6 bases for J; bases not matched to a gene: 15. CDR3 length: 17 residues. The CDR3 region is CASSFGAGGSVIHGYTF. The CDR3 nucleotides read TGTGCCAGCAGTTTCGGTGCAGGGGGCTCGGTTATCCATGGCTACACCTTC.

This clone was detected a few times. Different DNA sequences within this sample yield the same CDR3. The genes are TRBV6-5 and TRBJ1-2; TRBD1 agrees at 7 bases. J gave up 6 bases and V 7 bases, and 11 bases lay outside the gene matches. The CDR3 consists of 14 residues. CDR1 is MNHEY, CDR2 SVGAGI, per germline. CDR3 sequence reads: CASTSLQGSNGYTF. CDR3 bases: TGTGCCAGCACTTCCCTACAGGGGTCGAATGGCTACACCTTC.

J is TRBJ2-7 and V is TRBV6-6; 8 bases are shared with TRBD1. Germline V gives CDR1 MNHNY, CDR2 SVGAGI (reference sequence). J lost 5 bases, V lost 2 bases, and 8 bases had no gene match. This CDR3 is 15 amino acids long. CDR3 in DNA: TGTGCCAGCAGTTACGACCAGGGGGCTTCCCACGAGCAGTACTTC. Translated, it gives CASSYDQGASHEQYF.

The V gene is TRBV28, the J gene TRBJ2-1; 12 nucleotides agree with TRBD2. The CDR3 has 16 amino acids. J was trimmed by 2 bases and V by 2 bases; bases with no gene match: 1. Germline V gene lookup returns CDR1 MDHEN and CDR2 SYDVKM. The CDR3 DNA sequence: TGTGCCAGCAGTTTACGGACTAGCGGGACCTACAATGAGCAGTTCTTC. This gives the protein CASSLRTSGTYNEQFF.

The chain employs TRBV30 and TRBJ1-2; D is possibly TRBD1 (6 bases). Germline lookup yields CDR1 GTSNPN and CDR2 SVGIG (reference sequence). The CDR3 extends over 14 amino acids. V was trimmed by 4 bases and J by 4 bases, leaving 16 bases between them. CDR3 sequence: CAWTKGGPSYGYTF. In DNA, the CDR3 is TGTGCCTGGACGAAAGGGGGACCTAGCTATGGCTACACCTTC. The full variable domain, completed using reference TRBV30 and TRBJ1-2, is SQTIHQWPATLVQPVGSPLSLECTVEGTSNPNLYWYRQAAGRGLQLLFYSVGIGQISSEVPQNLSASRPQDRQFILSSKKLLLSDSGFYLCAWTKGGPSYGYTFGSGTRLTVV.

This rearrangement joins TRBV7-3 to TRBJ2-1; D is perhaps TRBD2 (5 bases). V lost 2 bases to trimming and J lost 4 bases, with 15 bases between them. Germline V lookup: CDR1 SGHTA, CDR2 FQGTGA. The CDR3 has 16 residues. The CDR3 DNA reads as TGTGCCAGCAGCTTAGAGGTGGGAGCCCTTTACAATGAGCAGTTCTTC. As protein: CASSLEVGALYNEQFF.

The chain joins TRBV18 to TRBJ2-1; no reliable D call. The length of the CDR3 is 15 residues. From germline, CDR1 is KGHSH and CDR2 LQKENI. V lost 5 bases to trimming and J lost 0 bases, with 11 bases between them. The CDR3 DNA sequence: TGTGCCAGCTCAGTCCCTTCCAGCTCCTACAATGAGCAGTTCTTC. This sequence encodes CASSVPSSSYNEQFF. The variable domain in full, with the rest retrieved from reference TRBV18 and TRBJ2-1, is NAGVMQNPRHLVRRRGQEARLRCSPMKGHSHVYWYRQLPEEGLKFMVYLQKENIIDESGMPKERFSAEFPKEGPSILRIQQVVRGDSAAYFCASSVPSSSYNEQFFGPGTRLTVL.

The chain combines TRBV3-1 (or the pseudogene TRBV3-2) with TRBJ2-3; D not certain. The CDR3 spans 15 residues. Trimming removed 1 base from V and 5 bases from J, with 13 bases in between. The germline V gene encodes CDR1 LGHDT and CDR2 YNNKEL (reference sequence). This chain's CDR3 is CASSQADGTQDTQYF. The CDR3 DNA follows: TGTGCCAGCAGCCAAGCCGATGGCACACAAGATACGCAGTATTTT.